The sequence of this T cell receptor beta chain was determined in a study of cytomegalovirus exposure and HLA in healthy donors. For the study at large: Counted in an early data release were 75 million to 85 million unique TCRs from HLA-typed donors. Of the donors genotyped, several hundred in all, 81% fell in the Caucasian-associated ancestry cluster. Whole-study findings and limits: Presence/absence analyses rested on an assumption that sequencing depth was roughly uniform across donors.

PCR used 60 Vbeta primers and 13 Jbeta primers. The protocol was immunoSEQ multiplex PCR, while the TCRdb copy is restricted to in-frame clones and leaves out a portion. The sample has about 120,000 clones, 15% to 20% seen once. Donors were nominally healthy when sampled, though unrecorded immune exposures were likely. Note on this clone: The antigen remains unidentified.

Looked up from germline, CDR1 is MDHEN and CDR2 is SYDVKM. The germline V and J ends were trimmed by 4 bases and 7 bases, with 13 bases remaining between them. This CDR3 contains 13 residues. The sequenced material came from PBMCs. The chain employs TRBV28 and TRBJ1-1; TRBD1 is a possible D gene (5 bases). The origin of this receptor is a female donor in good health and CMV-seropositive. This CDR3 is CASSWGERGEAFF. The CDR3 nucleotides are TGTGCCAGCAGTTGGGGGGAGAGGGGTGAAGCTTTCTTT.